This T cell receptor beta chain was identified during a study of blood T cell repertoires in COVID-19. Overall study context: Samples came from the United States, Italy and Spain, spanning acute and convalescent COVID-19. In each case, the material was cDNA or gDNA derived from T cells, B-cell-depleted T cells, or PBMCs.

Germline V gene sequence: CDR1 MNHEY, CDR2 SVGAGI. Losses at the gene ends were 10 bases for V and 1 base for J; bases not matched to a gene: 4. The length of the CDR3 is 13 residues. Source study methods: Amplification of reference gene primers was used by the study to estimate nucleated cell counts. The data were produced by immunoSEQ multiplex PCR, yet TCRdb's version contains in-frame clones alone and is incomplete. That table is the source of V, J and clone size, and D and trimming were worked out from the DNA. The data show 210,000 or so clones, with around four fifths seen just once and 5% to 6.5% held by the top ten.

The TCR comes from a woman aged 70-85 years with active or convalescent COVID-19. The chain combines TRBV6-5 with TRBJ2-1, with 7 bases aligning to TRBD2. The sample consisted of peripheral blood. This CDR3 is CATLAVSYNEQFF. The CDR3 bases are TGTGCCACTCTAGCGGTGTCCTACAATGAGCAGTTCTTC.